Each of the 29 T cell receptor beta chains below was sequenced from the same sample in a study of monozygotic twins with inflammatory bowel disease. Following a re-call of the 5' RACE reads, TCRdb has one entry per CDR3 protein and lacks DNA. Its clone listing holds approximately 200,000 distinct CDR3 sequences. Specimen: blood. The source of these receptors is a human donor with ulcerative colitis or Crohn's disease, or a healthy co-twin of an affected twin (not recorded which).

The J gene is TRBJ1-1, the V gene TRBV6-5. The CDR3 runs 17 residues. The germline gives CDR1 MNHEY, CDR2 SVGAGI. CDR3 residues: CASSYSIDDHGSTEAFF.

The rearrangement links TRBV6-5 to TRBJ1-1. This CDR3 comprises 14 residues. Germline CDR1 reads MNHEY; CDR2 reads SVGAGI. CDR3: CASSYARGNTEAFF.

V and J are TRBV12-3 or TRBV12-4 and TRBJ1-5. There are 14 residues in the CDR3. The CDR3 sequence is CASSLAVGNQPQHF.

The chain couples TRBV11-3 to TRBJ1-6; the TCRdb D gene call, TRBD1, has no DNA to confirm it. The germline V gene has CDR1 SGHNT and CDR2 YENEEA. The CDR3 runs 13 residues. CDR3 residues: CASSFGQFGPLHF. Filled out from reference TRBV11-3 and TRBJ1-6, the complete variable domain reads EAGVVQSPRYKIIEKKQPVAFWCNPISGHNTLYWYLQNLGQGPELLIRYENEEAVDDSQLPKDRFSAERLKGVDSTLKIQPAELGDSAVYLCASSFGQFGPLHFGNGTRLTVT.

CDR3 sequence: CASSLTRGNQPQHF. The V call is TRBV5-1, the J call TRBJ1-5. The CDR3 is 14 amino acids. Germline lookup yields CDR1 SGHRS and CDR2 YFSETQ. Full variable domain (rest looked up from reference TRBV5-1 and TRBJ1-5): KAGVTQTPRYLIKTRGQQVTLSCSPISGHRSVSWYQQTPGQGLQFLFEYFSETQRNKGNFPGRFSGRQFSNSRSEMNVSTLELGDSALYLCASSLTRGNQPQHFGDGTRLSIL.

The J gene is TRBJ2-7, the V gene TRBV29-1; the TRBD1 assignment by TCRdb is unverifiable without DNA. This CDR3 region has 16 residues. Germline CDR1 is SQVTM and CDR2 is ANQGSEA. The CDR3 protein is CSVVGLVEGELDEQYF.

This chain uses TRBV6-2 or TRBV6-3 with TRBJ1-2. Germline CDR1 MNHEY, CDR2 SVGEGT. There are 14 residues in the CDR3. This CDR3 reads CASSQHPSNYGYTF.

The CDR3 loop is CASSYDSLNYGYTF. V gene TRBV27 combines with J gene TRBJ1-2; the D call from TCRdb, TRBD1, cannot be confirmed without DNA. CDR1 MNHEY and CDR2 SMNVEV come from the germline V gene (reference sequence). The CDR3 spans 14 residues.

This sequence joins TRBV6-5 and TRBJ1-5; no DNA is available, so the TRBD1 call from TCRdb remains unchecked. In germline, CDR1 is MNHEY, CDR2 SVGAGI. The CDR3 runs 15 residues. CDR3 loop: CASSSTGISNQPQHF.

The chain joins TRBV12-3 or TRBV12-4 to TRBJ2-7; TCRdb lists TRBD2, though no DNA is available to test this call. The CDR3 sequence is 14 residues long. The chain's CDR3 is CASRWGPEVYEQYF.

J is TRBJ2-7 and V is TRBV28; checking the TCRdb D call of TRBD2 is not possible without DNA. The CDR3 has 14 residues. Germline values: CDR1 MDHEN, CDR2 SYDVKM. The CDR3 loop is CASSVAGGPKEQYF.

The chain couples TRBV7-6 to TRBJ2-7. The CDR3 runs to 13 residues. Per germline, CDR1 SGHVS and CDR2 FNYEAQ. This CDR3 is CASSLSGRYEQYF. Based on the CDR3 plus reference TRBV7-6 and TRBJ2-7, the full variable domain is GAGVSQSPRYKVTKRGQDVALRCDPISGHVSLYWYRQALGQGPEFLTYFNYEAQQDKSGLPNDRFSAERPEGSISTLTIQRTEQRDSAMYRCASSLSGRYEQYFGPGTRLTVT.

This chain joins TRBV20-1 and TRBJ2-5. Germline CDR1 is DFQATT and CDR2 is SNEGSKA (reference sequence). CDR3 length: 12 residues. Here the CDR3 reads CSASTEQETQYF.

This rearrangement joins TRBV20-1 to TRBJ2-3; with no DNA, the TCRdb D assignment of TRBD1 cannot be verified. The CDR3 loop spans 13 amino acids. The germline V gene has CDR1 DFQATT and CDR2 SNEGSKA (reference sequence). CDR3 protein: CSARQPLGGTQDF.

The CDR3 loop reads CASRDTGGEQFF. This chain joins TRBV5-1 and TRBJ2-1; the D call from TCRdb, TRBD1, cannot be confirmed without DNA. The CDR3 is 12 amino acids. Looked up from germline, CDR1 is SGHRS and CDR2 is YFSETQ.

The chain links TRBV5-4 to TRBJ2-3; TCRdb's D gene call, TRBD2, goes unchecked for lack of DNA. The germline V gene has CDR1 SGHNT and CDR2 YYREEE (reference sequence). This CDR3 comprises 18 residues. CDR3 in amino acids: CASSPGLAGASLPDTQYF.

The rearrangement joins TRBV7-9 to TRBJ1-1; as DNA is missing, the TRBD1 call by TCRdb cannot be tested. The germline gives CDR1 SEHNR, CDR2 FQNEAQ (reference sequence). The CDR3 totals 14 residues. The CDR3 loop is CASSFDWGNTEAFF.

V gene TRBV18 combines with J gene TRBJ2-3; TCRdb's D call of TRBD2 is untestable without DNA. The germline V gene encodes CDR1 KGHSH and CDR2 LQKENI. The CDR3 runs 16 residues. This CDR3 is CASSPTLAGGTDTQYF.

The gene calls are TRBV6-5 and TRBJ2-7; TCRdb lists TRBD1, though no DNA is available to test this call. The length of the CDR3 is 15 residues. Germline V gene data show CDR1 as MNHEY and CDR2 as SVGAGI. The CDR3 protein is CASSFPTGATYEQYF.

The chain carries TRBV27 and TRBJ2-3; TCRdb's D call of TRBD2 is untestable without DNA. There are 17 residues in the CDR3. Germline loops: CDR1 MNHEY, CDR2 SMNVEV (reference sequence). The CDR3 protein is CASSLKPGLASGDTQYF.

The J gene is TRBJ1-1, the V gene TRBV5-1. The CDR3 has 17 residues. CDR1 and CDR2 (germline): SGHRS, YFSETQ. CDR3 region: CASSLDWASWGNTEAFF.

The rearrangement joins TRBV5-1 to TRBJ2-3; with no DNA, the TCRdb D assignment of TRBD2 cannot be verified. Germline values: CDR1 SGHRS, CDR2 YFSETQ. The CDR3 length is 17 residues. The CDR3 loop reads CASSRTSGGESTDTQYF.

The gene calls are TRBV7-8 and TRBJ2-7; TCRdb gives TRBD2 as the D gene, but with no DNA this cannot be confirmed. CDR3 length: 14 amino acids. CDR1 is SGHVS and CDR2 is FQNEAQ in the germline V gene. CDR3 amino acids: CASSSRRLSYEQYF.

The chain combines TRBV19 with TRBJ2-3; TCRdb calls TRBD2, which cannot be checked without DNA. The CDR3 length is 20 residues. From germline, CDR1 is LNHDA and CDR2 SQIVND (reference sequence). CDR3 sequence reads: CASSRWTSGSSGGSTDTQYF.

This chain links TRBV5-1 with TRBJ2-3; without DNA, the TCRdb call of TRBD2 cannot be checked. CDR1 and CDR2 from the germline V gene are SGHRS and YFSETQ. The CDR3 consists of 16 residues. The CDR3: CASKATSGSGGDTQYF.

V is TRBV10-3 and J is TRBJ1-1. CDR3 length equals 15 residues. Germline V gene lookup returns CDR1 ENHRY and CDR2 SYGVKD. CDR3 region: CAISESMGMYTEAFF.

This sequence joins TRBV12-3 or TRBV12-4 and TRBJ2-3; TCRdb names TRBD2, which stays unverified in the absence of DNA. The CDR3 contains 13 residues. CDR3 loop: CASNFGRGHTQYF.

The J gene is TRBJ1-4, the V gene TRBV11-2; TCRdb designates TRBD1, a call that cannot be tested without DNA. The CDR3 has 16 amino acids. The germline CDR1 and CDR2 sequences are SGHAT and FQNNGV. CDR3 amino acids: CASSPRRTAFNEKLFF.

This rearrangement joins TRBV5-1 to TRBJ2-2; TCRdb indicates TRBD2, and absent DNA this call remains unverified. The CDR3 has 15 residues. CDR1 is SGHRS, CDR2 YFSETQ, per germline. The CDR3 loop reads CASSLSGGVGGELFF.